This T cell receptor beta chain was profiled in a study of cytomegalovirus exposure and HLA in healthy donors (TCRdb year 2017). For the wider study: An earlier analysis of several hundred of the donors reported about 250 Gb of sequence data and roughly 110 million unique TCR beta sequences from about 180 million T cells. About 300 gigabases of sequencing data and around 88 million unique TCR sequences made up an early release that covered 500 to 650 HLA-typed donors. The genetic ancestry cluster associated with self-reported Caucasian donors included about four fifths of the roughly 390 genotyped donors. The study aimed to test whether cataloging public T cell receptors could reveal signatures of past pathogen exposure. The study used immunosequencing to profile the T cell repertoires of under 700 subjects and linked those repertoires to cytomegalovirus serostatus. A separate validation cohort of 100 to 150 different subjects was used in addition to the approximately 670-subject first cohort. To predict cytomegalovirus infection status, the study combined high-throughput TCR immunosequencing, statistical association of individual TCRs with disease status, and machine learning. To study patterns of TCR occurrence, a later analysis re-analyzed previously published TCR beta repertoires from around 660 donors and added high-resolution HLA genotyping. Rather than drawing on any new phenotypic data, the later analysis identified candidate immune exposures from TCR beta sequences and the way those sequences occurred across donors. An earlier analysis of 500 to 650 of the donors applied high-throughput TCR beta sequencing to assess whether each TCR beta V gene segment acted as functional or pseudogenic. Donor age, sex, ethnicity and CMV serostatus were compiled alongside the repertoire data. A later genetic analysis used genome-wide SNP genotypes for about 60% of the roughly 700 donors, treating that subset as a discovery cohort. All discovery cohort repertoires had been generated using a single sequencing platform. Both class I and class II loci were covered by HLA typing, at four-digit resolution. The number of donors typed differed by locus, with about 629-640 for A, B, C, DRB1 and DQB1, roughly 520 for DQA1, over 600 for DPA1, and around 430 for DPB1. Roughly five DR-DQ haplotypes were treated as single units for association and clustering because of strong linkage in the cohort. Across 398 genotyped donors of the cohort, an average of approximately 240,000 unique TCR beta nucleotide sequences per donor were sequenced, and roughly 18% of those sequences were non-productive.

Results and caveats for the whole study, not just this receptor: Broadly in line with IMGT annotations, most TCR beta V segments showed up in productive rearrangements about 90% or about 30% of the time in an earlier analysis of around 600 of the donors. Around 16 rarely observed V segments, including chromosome 9 orphons, were excluded from the earlier analysis of some 590 of the donors because counts were too low. In both the original and validation cohorts, the classifier was reported to diagnose cytomegalovirus status with high specificity and sensitivity. Strong co-occurrence of HLA alleles, especially DR and DQ, made assigning TCR associations to individual alleles difficult. Only TCR beta chains were sequenced in this cohort, and the absence of alpha or paired-chain data limited detectable features. A total of fewer than 200 TCR beta chains were listed by the study as associated with cytomegalovirus. Linkage disequilibrium might explain the correlated functional status among segregating V segments, but an unknown experimental factor could not be ruled out. A few of the identified cytomegalovirus-associated TCR beta chains were confirmed in vitro to be specific for cytomegalovirus antigens. Most TCR sequences were seen in very few donors, while some public TCRs were found in many individuals. Because HLA typing was unavailable for some donors at each locus, only the typed subset was used in association tests. The sequencing pipeline was judged likely to have produced a cluster of highly shared sequence variants as a technical artifact. A later analysis associated around 16,000 TCR beta sequences with specific HLA alleles at a false discovery rate of 0.05. A further reported finding was that TCR beta sequences accurately predicted the HLA-A and HLA-B alleles for most subjects in the first cohort. Compared with the roughly 700-donor mean, donors in an Asian-associated ancestry cluster had fewer N-insertions in productive TCRs, according to a later genetic analysis. A later analysis reported that several top co-occurrence clusters appeared linked to parvovirus B19, influenza, CMV and Epstein-Barr virus. According to a later analysis, TCR association rates differed among HLA loci, with DRB1 alleles showing the most associated TCRs and HLA-C alleles showing the fewest. Most CMV-associated TCR beta chains appeared to be HLA-restricted in a later analysis, and the HLA associations seemed to be driven largely by CMV exposure. The presence/absence analyses assumed that sequencing depth was roughly uniform across donors, and that assumption may not be true. A later analysis found that HLA-associated TCR beta chains were more clonally expanded and had lower generation probabilities than equally common non-associated chains. The authors suggested that the approach could potentially be generalized to other disease states and immunological phenotypes. A later genetic analysis associated a missense DCLRE1C variant with V-gene and J-gene trimming of TCR beta chains, and an independent cohort replicated the association. Some IMGT-functional V segments, including TRBV6-2 and TRBV6-3, could not be told apart with the 87-base-pair reads, so those segments were excluded. For the cohort, immune exposure information was limited to CMV serostatus.

CDR1 and CDR2, looked up from the germline V gene, are SGHTA and FQGNSA. V is cut back by 5 bases and J by 5 bases, with 12 bases in the junction unmatched. The CDR3, cysteine through phenylalanine, is 16 amino acids long. Only CDR3 DNA remains: 48 bases, in frame from the first base. Libraries were made using the immunoSEQ multiplex PCR assay. A mixture of 60 forward primers for TCR Vbeta segments and 13 reverse primers for TCR Jbeta segments was used in the multiplex PCR. A multiplex PCR assay on genomic DNA amplified the CDR3 region of rearranged TCR beta genes. On the Illumina HiSeq System, the amplified TCR beta libraries were sequenced as 87-base-pair reads. The authors processed their data as follows. In a later analysis, tens of millions of unique TCR beta chains were counted across the approximately 640 repertoires, and about 9.9 million of these chains were shared by at least two donors. Raw reads were error-corrected and collapsed into unique sequences by a nearest-neighbor algorithm in which closely related sequences were merged to remove PCR and sequencing errors. To assign V, D and J gene segments, CDR3 sequences were aligned to IMGT reference sequences. For a sequence to be retained, a match of at least six nucleotides to both a V gene segment and a J gene segment was required. Rearrangements were classified as productive when the CDR3 lacked stop codons and remained in frame with V and J, and all other rearrangements were classified as non-productive. CDR3 was defined according to IMGT convention as the region running from the second conserved V-encoded cysteine to the conserved J-encoded phenylalanine. The earlier analysis of approximately 500 of the donors excluded sequences that lacked an unambiguous match to a single V gene segment. An earlier analysis of several hundred of the donors classified V segments as functional when productive rearrangements were above 56.7% and as segregating when the standard deviation between donors was above 5%. A statistical classification framework was developed to diagnose cytomegalovirus status using the catalog of TCR beta chain sequences. In a later analysis, TCR nucleotide sequences were compared against IMGT/GENE-DB human TR gene sequences so that V and J genes could be assigned. The TCRdist pipeline was used in a later analysis to assign CDR3 sequences and most-parsimonious VDJ recombination scenarios. In a later analysis, every TCR beta chain was defined by the combination of its CDR3 amino acid sequence and its V-gene family, and reads without a unique V-gene family were dropped. A later analysis removed roughly 590 highly shared, low-generation-probability nucleotide sequences to deal with suspected cross-contamination and a sequencing artifact. For each public chain, a later analysis derived a clonal expansion index from normalized ranks of inferred template counts within each repertoire. Generation probabilities in a later analysis came from a VDJ recombination model fitted to out-of-frame rearrangements, and those results were checked against IGoR. Hypergeometric tests were used in a later analysis to score TCR-TCR, TCR-HLA and TCR-CMV co-occurrence, with a repertoire-size bias correction applied to the TCR pairs. In a later analysis, false discovery rates were estimated by permuting HLA or CMV assignments 20 times. A later analysis grouped co-occurring TCRs with DBSCAN, adding TCRdist sequence similarity when clustering within HLA-allele-positive subsets. Co-occurrence clustering excluded repertoires with fewer than 30,000 or more than 120,000 public chains, plus five with anomalous nucleotide sharing. The table comes from immuneACCESS by way of TCRdb, which keeps in-frame sequences with V and J called. Part of the clones is missing from these tables; in studies checked, under half for an unresolved V gene and the rest for unknown reasons. The V and J calls and clone size are taken from that table; D and trimming were inferred from the DNA. The table for this sample records tens of thousands of clones. Less than 20% of the sample goes to the ten largest clones.

In total, fewer than 750 healthy bone marrow donors made up the cohort. At the time of sampling, every cohort member was nominally healthy, though immune exposures that went unrecorded were likely present. The donor was CMV seropositive and belonged to the group of a few hundred seropositive cohort members. A peripheral blood sample was provided by each donor, and peripheral blood mononuclear cells were used for TCR beta sequencing. Genomic DNA extraction from the blood cell samples was performed with the Qiagen DNeasy Blood Extraction Kit. Remarks on this clone: The target of this receptor is not known.

The chain couples TRBV7-2 to TRBJ1-1; 9 bases in the junction line up with TRBD1. The receptor was isolated from a man in his fifties in good health and CMV-seropositive. The specimen sequenced was PBMCs. CDR3 protein: CASSRGQGRLETEAFF. The DNA reads as follows: TGTGCCAGCAGCCGCGGACAGGGGAGATTAGAGACTGAAGCTTTCTTT.